This T cell receptor beta chain comes out of a study of identical twins (dated by TCRdb to the mid-2010s). Looking at the study overall: To test whether fetal clonotypes persist, the study used deep sequencing on TCR alpha and beta repertoires from monozygotic twins, unrelated adults of various ages, and cord blood. To rule out contamination, replicate twin experiments were performed at different times with different library preparation protocols. What the study reported, not specific to this receptor: Out-of-frame TCR alpha sequences shared between twins showed an excess of low generation-probability sequences compared with coincidental sharing between unrelated individuals. Because the same donors could not be followed over many years, conclusions were based on cross-sectional statistical analysis. Zero-insertion analyses could be partly confounded by invariant T cells such as MAIT and iNKT, though diverse VJ usage argued against such confounding for most clonotypes. Excess twin sharing in beta out-of-frame sequences was weaker because fewer shared sequences lowered the signal-to-noise ratio. Out-of-frame TCR alpha sharing in monozygotic twins was systematically underestimated by recombination models, whereas sharing between unrelated individuals was in agreement with the recombination models. Abundant cord blood beta clonotypes carried fewer insertions; young adult naive repertoires showed a weaker similar trend, while memory repertoires showed none.

A remark on this clonotype: The antigen it binds to is not known. No much larger clone is present one base from it, and per-base qualities are unavailable.

The cysteine opens and the phenylalanine closes a CDR3 of 15 amino acids. This entry keeps only the CDR3 DNA: 45 bases, framed from base 1. Per the germline V gene, SGHAT is the CDR1 and FQNNGV is the CDR2. Ends trimmed: V by 5 bases, J by 0 bases; bases unmatched to a gene: 5. All donors were healthy Caucasians. Three pairs of female monozygotic twins, all aged about 18 to 30 years, were included in the twin cohort. Positive isolation kits from Invitrogen were used to isolate the CD4+ and CD8+ T cell populations. Receptor amplification or capture employed 5' RACE. The run used an Illumina HiSeq 2000. Template switching introduced a universal primer binding site; the final cDNA contained a unique molecular identifier, enabling accurate counting of TCR cDNA molecules. Specific primers in the conserved constant-segment region were used to synthesize first-strand cDNA for the TCR alpha and beta chains. To control for contamination, every cDNA library carried two barcodes: a SMART-Mk sample barcode plus Illumina barcodes. TruSeq adapter sequences, together with Illumina sample barcodes, were added in two successive PCR steps. TCR alpha and beta cDNA libraries were sequenced on the Illumina HiSeq platform with custom primers. In the authors' own workflow: MiGEC processed the raw reads to extract unique molecular identifiers, while MiXCR was used to determine the CDR3 positions. For each individual, recombination models were inferred using an EM algorithm with the repgenHMM and IGoR tools. The analysis of shared clonotypes was done with the tcR package in R, with sharing normalized by the product of cloneset sizes. To study raw recombination without the effects of thymic and clonal selection, out-of-frame nonproductive sequences were analyzed. TCRdb reprocessing: public reads trimmed at Q25 with fastp, clones called with MiXCR, in-frame beta chains kept. When rows share a CDR3 protein, they turn into one entry using the most common DNA and genes. The authors' filters were not applied to this entry. The sample table holds hundreds of thousands of distinct CDR3 sequences, of which approximately 6.8% were seen once. The ten most abundant clones make up around 5% of the sample.

This sample also appeared in a second study, on yellow fever vaccine responses in identical twins. In that second paper, the authors write: According to the authors, in identical twins the way T cells responded to vaccination appeared partly convergent and partly personalized. The study precisely tracked vaccine-responding T cell clones in identical twins.

The receptor's source is a young woman in good health. In this chain, TRBV11-2 is recombined with TRBJ2-7, with 9 middle bases fitting TRBD2. Sequenced input: CD8+ T cells sorted from blood. The CDR3 reads CASSIGAGGSYEQYF. In nucleotides, the sequence is TGTGCCAGCAGCATCGGAGCGGGAGGCTCCTACGAGCAGTACTTC.